This entry lists 7 T cell receptor beta chains sequenced from one sample in a study of blood T cells in healthy people across ages (dated by TCRdb to about 2015). Libraries were made using 5' RACE. TCRdb records Illumina HiSeq 2500 as the sequencer. A second PCR of roughly 7 to 11 cycles was performed with a sample-barcoded 5' primer and a J-beta primer mix. TCRdb's own reprocessing of the public reads used fastp at Q25 and MiXCR and kept productive beta chains. Merged by CDR3 protein, the rows form single entries marked with the most common genes and DNA. The sample records 600,000 to 650,000 distinct CDR3 sequences, around three fifths of which are singletons. The top ten clones comprise approximately 37% of the sample. Sequenced input: blood. The receptor set was obtained from a man aged 55 to 70 in good health.

V is TRBV6-1 and J is TRBJ1-2; D gene ambiguous. V was pared by 6 bases and J by 4 bases, with 12 bases between. CDR1 is MNHNS and CDR2 is SASEGT in the germline V gene. CDR3 length equals 13 residues. CDR3 amino acids: CASSSTWSYGYTF. The CDR3 DNA reads as TGTGCCAGCAGCTCCACTTGGAGCTATGGCTACACCTTC.

The CDR3, as DNA: TGCGCCAGCACCGGGACAGGGGGCGCGGTGAACACTGAAGCTTTCTTT. It specifies CASTGTGGAVNTEAFF. The chain is built from TRBV5-1 and TRBJ1-1; 12 positions agree with TRBD1. This CDR3 has 16 amino acids. J lost 0 bases, V lost 6 bases, and 6 bases had no gene match. The germline gives CDR1 SGHRS, CDR2 YFSETQ. Combining the CDR3 with reference TRBV5-1 and TRBJ1-1 gives the whole variable domain KAGVTQTPRYLIKTRGQQVTLSCSPISGHRSVSWYQQTPGQGLQFLFEYFSETQRNKGNFPGRFSGRQFSNSRSEMNVSTLELGDSALYLCASTGTGGAVNTEAFFGQGTRLTVV.

This sequence joins TRBV6-6 and TRBJ2-2; tentative D call: TRBD1 (6 bases). The ends were cut back, 0 bases at V and 3 bases at J, with 11 bases in the middle. CDR1 MNHNY and CDR2 SVGAGI come from the germline V gene (reference sequence). The CDR3 is made up of 16 amino acids. This CDR3 is CASSYSDRKDTGELFF. CDR3 bases: TGTGCCAGCAGTTACTCCGACAGGAAGGACACCGGGGAGCTGTTTTTT.

This clonotype was counted a few times. The V and J genes are TRBV15 and TRBJ1-4; 9 nucleotides agree with TRBD1. CDR1 is LNHNV, CDR2 YYDKDF, per germline (reference sequence). With V trimmed by 0 bases and J by 7 bases, 6 bases remained unmatched. The length of the CDR3 is 16 residues. The chain's CDR3 is CATSRDSGQGFEKLFF. The CDR3 DNA reads TGTGCCACCAGCAGAGATTCGGGACAGGGTTTTGAAAAACTGTTTTTT.

The chain has TRBV12-3 or TRBV12-4 and TRBJ2-3, with TRBD2 matching 13 bases. Trimming cost V 7 bases and J 1 base; bases outside gene matches: 5. This CDR3 region has 16 residues. In DNA, the CDR3 is TGTGCCAGCATATCCGGGACTAGCGGGGGCACAGATACGCAGTATTTT. Its protein product is CASISGTSGGTDTQYF.

The chain is built from TRBV29-1 and TRBJ2-5; 9 bases are shared with TRBD1. The J call may not be correct, given that the DNA end is closer to TRBJ2-7. Germline CDR1 is SQVTM and CDR2 is ANQGSEA. The CDR3 consists of 11 residues. This CDR3 is CSAGQGAEQYF. CDR3 nucleotide sequence: TGCAGCGCGGGACAGGGAGCCGAGCAGTACTTC.

V and J are TRBV4-1 and TRBJ2-3; TRBD1 matches 9 bases. V gave up 0 bases and J gave up 9 bases; unmatched junction bases: 7. CDR3 length: 15 amino acids. CDR1 MGHRA and CDR2 YSYEKL come from the germline V gene. CDR3 sequence: CASSQDGGTGRTQYF. The CDR3 bases are TGCGCCAGCAGCCAAGATGGGGGGACAGGGAGGACGCAGTATTTT.